This TCR beta chain was sequenced for a study of OX40 agonist ivuxolimab in advanced cancers. With regard to the full study: Ivuxolimab was an agonistic, fully human IgG2 monoclonal antibody directed against OX40 (CD134), a costimulatory receptor. The monotherapy dose-escalation portion (N ≈ 55 patients) of the phase I ivuxolimab trial is reported in the paper. In the dose-escalation cohort, more than 80% of patients were male, and the mean age was around 60 years with a range of about 20 to 80. Of the roughly 52 dose-escalation patients, hepatocellular carcinoma was present in about 20, melanoma in around 15, renal cell carcinoma in 9 and head and neck cancer in 9. Prior anti-PD-1, anti-PD-L1 or anti-CTLA-4 therapy was permitted, and less than 45% of dose-escalation patients had received checkpoint inhibitors. The purpose of peripheral TCRbeta sequencing was to test whether ivuxolimab changed TCR sequence diversity and led to clonal T-cell expansion. Partial responses occurred in three dose-escalation patients, of whom one had hepatocellular carcinoma and two had cutaneous melanoma. Intravenous ivuxolimab was administered to patients every 2 weeks at six dose levels: 0.01, 0.1, 0.3, 1.5, 3 and 10 mg/kg.

Study-level results and caveats: On average, CD8+ T cells showed more expanded clones than CD4+ T cells after ivuxolimab. Low levels of normalized T-cell clonal expansion were also seen in some patients who did not respond. At doses of 0.1 to 3.0 mg/kg, clonal expansion of both CD4+ and CD8+ blood T cells was observed from baseline to week 6. Antigen specificity was not determined for the clonally expanded peripheral T cells. Partial responders in the 0.1-3.0 mg/kg groups had among the lowest normalized peripheral clonal expansion, especially among CD8+ T cells.

Patients with a history of autoimmune disease or receiving systemic immunosuppression were excluded from the trial. Peripheral blood for TCR sequencing was collected from all dose cohorts at baseline, on cycle 4 day 1, and on cycle 7 day 1. Samples were obtained from an open-label, multicenter, first-in-human phase I dose-escalation trial of ivuxolimab. Adults with locally advanced or metastatic melanoma, renal cell carcinoma, hepatocellular carcinoma or head and neck squamous cell carcinoma were enrolled in the trial. Before TCR sequencing, CD4+ and CD8+ T cells were separately sorted from peripheral blood. For sequencing of the TCRbeta CDR3 region, genomic DNA was extracted from the sorted cells. The immunoSEQ Assay was used for sequencing of TCRbeta CDR3 regions. This is the immuneACCESS table as TCRdb keeps it, with only in-frame sequences that have V and J called. A part of the clones is gone; compared with another copy, unresolved V genes explain less than half, and the rest is unexplained. The sample records over 70,000 clones, approximately 90% of which are singletons. The ten largest account for under 0.35% of the sample.

The CDR3 runs 13 residues from the cysteine to the phenylalanine. Kept here is only the CDR3 DNA, which spans 39 bases and is read in frame from base 1. The germline V gene (reference sequence) supplies CDR1 MNHNY and CDR2 SVGAGI. V loses 6 bases of germline sequence and J loses 4 bases, and the interval between the two ends is 11 bases. In its sample, this clone was seen once. What this receptor recognizes is not known. There are no base qualities to consult, and no much larger clone falls within one base. The sequence came from an adult with an advanced solid tumor such as melanoma, head and neck, liver or kidney cancer. This specimen was CD4+ or CD8+ T cells sorted from blood, taken in a trial of the OX40 agonist ivuxolimab. The V and J genes are TRBV6-6 and TRBJ2-3; TRBD1 could be the D gene, as 6 bases match. The CDR3 reads as follows: CASSQGRADTQYF. The base sequence is TGTGCCAGCAGCCAGGGGAGAGCAGATACGCAGTATTTT.